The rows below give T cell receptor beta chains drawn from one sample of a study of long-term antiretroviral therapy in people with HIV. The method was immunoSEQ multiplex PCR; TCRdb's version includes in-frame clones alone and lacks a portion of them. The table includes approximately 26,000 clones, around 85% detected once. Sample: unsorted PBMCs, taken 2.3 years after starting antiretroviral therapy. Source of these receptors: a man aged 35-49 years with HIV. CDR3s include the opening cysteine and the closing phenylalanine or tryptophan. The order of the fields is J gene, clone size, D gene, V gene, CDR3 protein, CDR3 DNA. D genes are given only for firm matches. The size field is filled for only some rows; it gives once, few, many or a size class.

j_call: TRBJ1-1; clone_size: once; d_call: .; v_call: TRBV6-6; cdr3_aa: CASSLTRAVNTEAFF; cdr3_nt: TGTGCCAGCAGTCTGACACGGGCGGTGAACACTGAAGCTTTCTTT
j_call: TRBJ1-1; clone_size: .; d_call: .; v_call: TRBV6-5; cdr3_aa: CASSFGQRTEAFF; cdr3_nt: TGTGCCAGCAGTTTCGGACAGCGGACTGAAGCTTTCTTT
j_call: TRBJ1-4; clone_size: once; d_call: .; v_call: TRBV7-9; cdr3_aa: CASSLGTDGPTANEKLFF; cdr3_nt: TGTGCCAGCAGCTTAGGGACCGACGGACCAACCGCTAATGAAAAACTGTTTTTT
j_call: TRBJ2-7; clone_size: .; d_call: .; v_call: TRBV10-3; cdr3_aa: CAASGRDSSYEQYF; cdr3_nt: TGTGCCGCCTCCGGACGGGACTCCTCCTACGAGCAGTACTTC
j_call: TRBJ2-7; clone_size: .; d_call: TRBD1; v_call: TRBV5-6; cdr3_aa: CASSLGQGAYEQYF; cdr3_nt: TGTGCCAGCAGCTTGGGGCAGGGGGCCTACGAGCAGTACTTC
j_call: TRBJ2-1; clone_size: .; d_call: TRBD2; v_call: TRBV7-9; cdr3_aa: CASSRFTSGMYEQFF; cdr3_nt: TGTGCCAGCAGCCGCTTTACTAGCGGGATGTATGAGCAGTTCTTC
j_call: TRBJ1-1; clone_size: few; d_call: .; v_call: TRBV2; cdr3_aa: CASIVGVNSEAFF; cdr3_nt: TGTGCCAGCATAGTGGGGGTGAACTCTGAAGCTTTCTTT
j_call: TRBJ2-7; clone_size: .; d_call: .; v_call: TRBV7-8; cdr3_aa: CASSLVAEVSYEQYF; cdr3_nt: TGTGCCAGCAGCTTAGTAGCGGAGGTCTCCTACGAGCAGTACTTC
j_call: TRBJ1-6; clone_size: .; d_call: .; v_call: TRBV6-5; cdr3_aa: CASSYGGNLDSPLHF; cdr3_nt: TGTGCCAGCAGTTACGGGGGTAACCTGGATTCACCCCTCCACTTT
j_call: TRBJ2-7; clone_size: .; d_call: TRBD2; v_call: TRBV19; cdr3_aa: CASKTSGSSYEQYF; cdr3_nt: TGTGCCAGTAAGACTAGCGGAAGCTCCTACGAGCAGTACTTC
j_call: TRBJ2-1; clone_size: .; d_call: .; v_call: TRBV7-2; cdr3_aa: CASSLAALSSYNEQFF; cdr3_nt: TGTGCCAGCAGCTTGGCGGCATTGAGCTCCTACAATGAGCAGTTCTTC
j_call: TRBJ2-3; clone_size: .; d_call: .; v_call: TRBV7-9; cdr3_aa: CASSLASDTQYF; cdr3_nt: TGTGCCAGCAGCTTAGCTTCAGATACGCAGTATTTT
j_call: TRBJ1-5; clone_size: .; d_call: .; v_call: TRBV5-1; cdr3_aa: CASSLAGDQPQHF; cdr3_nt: TGCGCCAGCAGCTTGGCGGGGGATCAGCCCCAGCATTTT
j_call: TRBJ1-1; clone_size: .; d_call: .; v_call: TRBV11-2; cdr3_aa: CASKTGRRGVMNTEAFF; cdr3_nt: TGTGCCAGCAAAACTGGGAGGCGAGGGGTCATGAACACTGAAGCTTTCTTT
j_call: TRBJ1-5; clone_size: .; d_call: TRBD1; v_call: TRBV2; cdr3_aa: CASRGQAYSNQPQHF; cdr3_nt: TGTGCCAGCAGGGGACAGGCTTATAGCAATCAGCCCCAGCATTTT
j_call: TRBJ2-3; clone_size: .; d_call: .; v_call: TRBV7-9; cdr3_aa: CASSLDIGGTDTQYF; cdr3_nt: TGTGCCAGCAGCTTAGATATAGGAGGCACAGATACGCAGTATTTT
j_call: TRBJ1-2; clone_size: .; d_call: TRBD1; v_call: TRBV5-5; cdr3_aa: CASSSNPTGRNYGYTF; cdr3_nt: TGTGCCAGCAGCTCAAATCCGACAGGGCGTAACTATGGCTACACCTTC